This T cell receptor (beta chain) was captured in a study of blood T cell repertoires in COVID-19. Study details: The United States, Italy and Spain provided the acute and convalescent COVID-19 samples. Sources were T cells, B-cell-depleted T cells, or PBMCs; the material itself was cDNA or gDNA.

The authors' processing: From reference gene primer amplification, estimates of nucleated cell counts were derived. Some clones are missing from TCRdb's copy, which holds only in-frame ones; the method was immunoSEQ multiplex PCR. V and J calls and clone size are those listed in that table; D and trimming were worked out from the DNA. The sample lists some 260,000 clones; almost 90% were seen once. With 2 bases removed from V and 5 bases from J, the gap between germline ends came to 11 bases. The length of the CDR3 is 13 residues. The germline V gene encodes CDR1 SGHRS and CDR2 YFSETQ. The sequenced material came from peripheral blood. The genes are TRBV5-1 and TRBJ2-7; D may be TRBD2 (5 bases). The TCR originated in an elderly man with acute or convalescent COVID-19. CDR3 nucleotide sequence: TGCGCCAGCAGCTTAGGAGGCATGGACGAGCAGTACTTC. It is translated as CASSLGGMDEQYF. The full variable domain, in which reference TRBV5-1 and TRBJ2-7 provide the parts outside the CDR3, is KAGVTQTPRYLIKTRGQQVTLSCSPISGHRSVSWYQQTPGQGLQFLFEYFSETQRNKGNFPGRFSGRQFSNSRSEMNVSTLELGDSALYLCASSLGGMDEQYFGPGTRLTVT.